One sample yielded the 17 T cell receptor beta chains listed below, sequenced in a study of blood T cell repertoires in COVID-19 (dated by TCRdb to about 2020). The method behind the library was the immunoSEQ multiplex PCR assay. As stored in TCRdb, this immuneACCESS dataset retains in-frame rearrangements with V and J assigned. A fraction of the clones does not appear; measured against another copy, unresolved V genes explain less than half of the discrepancy, and the remainder lacks a known reason. Across this sample there are about 200,000 clones, with roughly 77% seen only once. Together, the top ten hold 5.5% to 7% of the sample. The sample consisted of peripheral blood. The receptors stem from a woman in her 40s with COVID-19, enrolled during active disease.

This clone was counted only a few times. The gene calls are TRBV5-1 and TRBJ2-7; D is perhaps TRBD2 (5 bases). Germline V CDR1 and CDR2: SGHRS, YFSETQ. The CDR3 has 12 amino acids. V was pared by 2 bases and J by 5 bases, with 8 bases between. The CDR3 sequence is CASSFGLDEQYF. Here the CDR3 DNA reads TGCGCCAGCAGCTTTGGACTTGACGAGCAGTACTTC.

The gene calls are TRBV5-4 and TRBJ1-2; TRBD1 might be the D (5 bases). Germline V gene lookup returns CDR1 SGHNT and CDR2 YYREEE (reference sequence). Trimming removed 6 bases at V and 0 bases at J, with 12 bases between. CDR3 size: 14 residues. The CDR3 is CASKNAGSNYGYTF. As DNA, the CDR3 is TGTGCCAGCAAGAACGCAGGGTCTAACTATGGCTACACCTTC.

The chain recombines TRBV7-9 with TRBJ1-2; possible D gene TRBD1, 5 bases. The V end lost 1 base, the J end lost 8 bases, and 17 bases lay between the germline ends. From germline, CDR1 is SEHNR and CDR2 FQNEAQ (reference sequence). This CDR3 is built from 15 residues. The CDR3 DNA sequence: TGTGCCAGCAGCTTAGATGGAGTCGGGGGACGGGGCTACACCTTC. Translating gives CASSLDGVGGRGYTF.

This rearrangement joins TRBV7-7 to TRBJ2-5; 12 bases match TRBD1. The trim removed 5 bases at V and 7 bases at J, leaving 8 bases unmatched. Germline CDR1 reads SSHAT; CDR2 reads FNYEAQ (reference sequence). The CDR3 contains 15 residues. CDR3 residues: CASSPGTGGRGTQYF. CDR3 nucleotides: TGTGCCAGCAGCCCCGGGACAGGGGGCCGGGGGACCCAGTACTTC. Drawing the rest from reference TRBV7-7 and TRBJ2-5, the complete variable domain is GAGVSQSPRYKVTKRGQDVTLRCDPISSHATLYWYQQALGQGPEFLTYFNYEAQPDKSGLPSDRFSAERPEGSISTLTIQRTEQRDSAMYRCASSPGTGGRGTQYFGPGTRLLVL.

The chain combines TRBV18 with TRBJ1-2; D is ambiguous. The germline V gene has CDR1 KGHSH and CDR2 LQKENI. Trimming took 3 bases from V and 4 from J, leaving 9 bases between them. The CDR3 sequence is 13 residues long. The CDR3 nucleotides are TGTGCCAGCTCACCCGAGGGTTCCTATGGCTACACCTTC. It specifies CASSPEGSYGYTF.

This rearrangement joins TRBV6-1 to TRBJ2-5; D remains unclear. The CDR3 is 16 residues long. V was shortened by 3 bases and J by 5 bases, with 19 bases between the two germline ends. In germline, CDR1 is MNHNS, CDR2 SASEGT. The CDR3 is CASSELGDPSQETQYF. The CDR3 nucleotides read TGTGCCAGCAGTGAGTTGGGCGACCCCAGCCAGGAGACCCAGTACTTC.

J is TRBJ1-1 and V is TRBV5-4; D is possibly TRBD1 (6 bases). The CDR3 covers 14 residues. Germline CDR1 is SGHNT and CDR2 is YYREEE (reference sequence). V was trimmed by 5 bases and J by 8 bases, leaving 19 bases between them. The CDR3 bases are TGTGCCAGCAGATTGACAGAGACAGGTCGGGAAGCTTTCTTT. Encoded protein: CASRLTETGREAFF.

The rearrangement joins TRBV5-6 to TRBJ1-2, with a possible D match to TRBD1 (6 bases). Deletions cut 4 bases from V and 8 bases from J, with 18 bases between. Germline CDR1 is SGHDT and CDR2 is YYEEEE. The length of the CDR3 is 14 residues. The CDR3 bases are TGTGCCAGCAGCCCATGGTCAGGGGCGGAAGGCTACACCTTC. Protein: CASSPWSGAEGYTF.

V gene TRBV11-2 combines with J gene TRBJ2-1; 10 nucleotides agree with TRBD1. V was clipped by 4 bases and J by 2 bases; unmatched bases: 2. This CDR3 is 15 amino acids long. CDR1 and CDR2 (germline): SGHAT, FQNNGV. CDR3 sequence reads: CASSSGQGAYNEQFF. CDR3 sequence (DNA): TGTGCCAGCAGCTCCGGACAGGGGGCCTACAATGAGCAGTTCTTC.

The J gene is TRBJ1-4, the V gene TRBV3-1 (or the pseudogene TRBV3-2); a possible D gene is TRBD1 (5 bases). The V gene lost 4 bases and the J gene lost 5 bases, with 14 bases spanning the gap. Germline V gives CDR1 LGHDT, CDR2 YNNKEL (reference sequence). The CDR3 is 15 residues long. CDR3 amino acids: CASSPLRGKNEKLFF. In DNA form, the CDR3 reads TGTGCCAGCAGCCCATTAAGGGGCAAAAATGAAAAACTGTTTTTT.

This chain links TRBV5-5 with TRBJ1-3; no clear D. The germline gives CDR1 SGHKS, CDR2 YYEKEE (reference sequence). With 3 bases removed from V and 4 bases from J, the gap between germline ends came to 5 bases. The CDR3 consists of 12 residues. The CDR3 coding sequence is TGTGCCAGCAGCTCGAGGGGAAACACCATATATTTT. As protein: CASSSRGNTIYF.

The gene calls are TRBV7-8 and TRBJ1-4; 7 bases are shared with TRBD1. J was trimmed by 1 base and V by 5 bases; bases with no gene match: 7. Germline values: CDR1 SGHVS, CDR2 FQNEAQ. The CDR3 is 16 amino acids. CDR3 protein: CASSQRQGGTNEKLFF. The CDR3 DNA reads as TGTGCCAGCAGCCAACGACAGGGCGGAACTAATGAAAAACTGTTTTTT.

The table lists this clone with a few counts. The chain recombines TRBV3-1 (or the pseudogene TRBV3-2) with TRBJ1-5; no clear D. Looked up from germline, CDR1 is LGHDT and CDR2 is YNNKEL (reference sequence). The CDR3 contains 14 residues. V lost 0 bases and J lost 4, with 7 bases in between. For the CDR3, the DNA is TGTGCCAGCAGCCAAGACAGGTTAAATCAGCCCCAGCATTTT. It encodes CASSQDRLNQPQHF.

The chain recombines TRBV5-1 with TRBJ2-7; a weak D match, TRBD1 (6 bases). The CDR3 is 14 amino acids. Trimming removed 2 bases at V and 0 bases at J, with 9 bases between. Germline CDR1 and CDR2: SGHRS and YFSETQ. The CDR3 loop is CASSLQGSSYEQYF. CDR3 DNA sequence: TGCGCCAGCAGCTTACAGGGATCCTCCTACGAGCAGTACTTC.

The CDR3 coding sequence is TGTGCCATCAAGGCGGCAGGGTCGTCCTACGAGCAGTACTTC. Translating it yields CAIKAAGSSYEQYF. The gene calls are TRBV10-3 and TRBJ2-7, with D maybe TRBD1 (5 bases). Trimming left V 7 bases short and J 1 base short, with 14 bases between. The CDR3 is 14 residues long. Germline CDR1 is ENHRY and CDR2 is SYGVKD.

The genes are TRBV11-2 and TRBJ2-5, with TRBD1 as a possible D gene (5 bases). The V and J ends lost 8 bases and 2 bases respectively, with 9 bases between them. CDR1 is SGHAT and CDR2 is FQNNGV in the germline V gene. The CDR3 totals 12 residues. This CDR3 is CASLRQQETQYF. CDR3 nucleotide sequence: TGTGCCAGCCTCCGACAGCAAGAGACCCAGTACTTC. Complete variable domain (other parts from reference TRBV11-2 and TRBJ2-5): EAGVAQSPRYKIIEKRQSVAFWCNPISGHATLYWYQQILGQGPKLLIQFQNNGVVDDSQLPKDRFSAERLKGVDSTLKIQPAKLEDSAVYLCASLRQQETQYFGPGTRLLVL.

This clone is a singleton in its sample. This chain joins TRBV5-1 and TRBJ2-1; 7 bases fit TRBD2. V shed 4 bases and J 5 bases; nucleotides not matched to a gene: 9. CDR1 is SGHRS, CDR2 YFSETQ, per germline. The CDR3 is 15 amino acids. The CDR3, as DNA: TGCGCCAGCAGCCGAGAACTAGCGAATCACAATGAGCAGTTCTTC. It translates to CASSRELANHNEQFF.